A single sample is the source of the 13 T cell receptor beta chains below, sequenced in a study of CD8 T cells in ankylosing spondylitis. TCRdb re-analysed the 5' RACE reads in MiXCR, keeping a single row per CDR3 protein. The table shows over 150,000 distinct CDR3 sequences, with over 10% occurring only once. The sample consisted of blood, either unsorted or a sorted T cell fraction (not recorded which). The receptors were gathered from a male donor with ankylosing spondylitis or in good health (not recorded which).

This clonotype was seen more than once but under ten times. The chain combines TRBV27 with TRBJ2-1, with TRBD2 matching 11 bases. Germline V gene lookup returns CDR1 MNHEY and CDR2 SMNVEV (reference sequence). V was pared by 3 bases and J by 1 base, with 2 bases of the junction left unmatched. The CDR3 totals 16 residues. The CDR3 nucleotides read TGTGCCAGCAGTTTGACTAGCGGGGAGTCCTACAATGAGCAGTTCTTC. This codes for CASSLTSGESYNEQFF.

This chain connects TRBV18 to TRBJ2-1; no definite D call. This CDR3 has 15 amino acids. Germline V gene lookup returns CDR1 KGHSH and CDR2 LQKENI. The V end was cut by 6 bases, the J end by 4 bases, with 16 bases between. In DNA form, the CDR3 reads TGTGCCAGCTCCCCGGCCCACGGATGGTACAATGAGCAGTTCTTC. Amino acids: CASSPAHGWYNEQFF. The full variable domain, rest sourced from reference TRBV18 and TRBJ2-1, is NAGVMQNPRHLVRRRGQEARLRCSPMKGHSHVYWYRQLPEEGLKFMVYLQKENIIDESGMPKERFSAEFPKEGPSILRIQQVVRGDSAAYFCASSPAHGWYNEQFFGPGTRLTVL.

This clonotype was picked up a small number of times. The chain couples TRBV6-5 to TRBJ1-1, with 7 bases aligning to TRBD1. The CDR3 is 14 residues long. The germline V gene has CDR1 MNHEY and CDR2 SVGAGI. Trimming at V came to 2 bases and at J to 1 base, leaving 1 base not matched to a gene. DNA for the CDR3: TGTGCCAGCAGTTACGGGACAGCGAACACTGAAGCTTTCTTT. Its protein is CASSYGTANTEAFF.

In its sample, this clonotype was seen once. V gene TRBV7-9 combines with J gene TRBJ2-5; D not certain. The CDR3 spans 13 residues. With 4 bases removed from V and 1 base from J, the gap between germline ends came to 7 bases. The germline gives CDR1 SEHNR, CDR2 FQNEAQ (reference sequence). The CDR3 loop is CASSSPLQETQYF. The CDR3 DNA reads TGTGCCAGCAGCTCCCCCCTCCAAGAGACCCAGTACTTC. The complete variable domain, with remaining parts taken from reference TRBV7-9 and TRBJ2-5, reads DTGVSQNPRHKITKRGQNVTFRCDPISEHNRLYWYRQTLGQGPEFLTYFQNEAQLEKSRLLSDRFSAERPKGSFSTLEIQRTEQGDSAMYLCASSSPLQETQYFGPGTRLLVL.

This chain joins TRBV9 and TRBJ2-5; 13 bases map to TRBD2. The V gene's germline CDR1 is SGDLS and CDR2 YYNGEE. V lost 3 bases, J lost 5 bases, and 7 bases stayed unmatched. This CDR3 has 16 residues. The CDR3 DNA reads as TGTGCCAGCAGCGCCCTGACTAGCGGGAGGATCGAGACCCAGTACTTC. Encoded protein: CASSALTSGRIETQYF.

This clonotype has more than one count but fewer than ten. J is TRBJ2-1 and V is TRBV28, with 7 bases that match TRBD1. The CDR3 consists of 16 residues. Trimming removed 5 bases from V and 4 bases from J; junction bases left unmatched: 11. Germline V gene data show CDR1 as MDHEN and CDR2 as SYDVKM. CDR3 nucleotides: TGTGCCAGCAGTCACCCCGAGGGGGCTGGGTACAATGAGCAGTTCTTC. Translating gives CASSHPEGAGYNEQFF. Complete variable domain (other parts from reference TRBV28 and TRBJ2-1): DVKVTQSSRYLVKRTGEKVFLECVQDMDHENMFWYRQDPGLGLRLIYFSYDVKMKEKGDIPEGYSVSREKKERFSLILESASTNQTSMYLCASSHPEGAGYNEQFFGPGTRLTVL.

This clonotype was seen a few times. The chain joins TRBV7-8 to TRBJ2-3, with no clear D. The germline V gene encodes CDR1 SGHVS and CDR2 FQNEAQ. This CDR3 is built from 12 residues. Trimming removed 4 bases from V and 4 bases from J, with 6 bases in between. For the CDR3, the DNA is TGTGCCAGCAGCTACCGACCAGATACGCAGTATTTT. This codes for CASSYRPDTQYF.

Many counts were recorded for this clonotype. V gene TRBV6-1 combines with J gene TRBJ2-1, with TRBD2 identical over 12 bases. Losses at the gene ends were 5 bases for V and 8 bases for J; bases not matched to a gene: 7. CDR3 length: 15 amino acids. In germline, CDR1 is MNHNS, CDR2 SASEGT. The CDR3 DNA reads as TGTGCCAGCAGTCCGACTAGCGGGGGCACGGATGAGCAGTTCTTC. Its protein is CASSPTSGGTDEQFF.

This clonotype occurred a few times. V is TRBV6-5 and J is TRBJ2-7; D is undetermined. The germline CDR1 and CDR2 sequences are MNHEY and SVGAGI. The CDR3 sequence is 12 residues long. Between the trimmed V and J ends, which lost 5 bases and 6 bases, there was a span of 11 bases. The CDR3 nucleotides are TGTGCCAGCAGTCCCTCTTGGGGCGAGCAGTACTTC. This encodes CASSPSWGEQYF.

The chain recombines TRBV12-3 or TRBV12-4 with TRBJ2-1; D may match TRBD1 or TRBD2 (5 bases each). Trimming stripped 6 bases from V and 4 bases from J, with 13 bases between. CDR3 length: 14 residues. DNA for the CDR3: TGTGCCAGCAGCTCCGGGGCAGGATACAATGAGCAGTTCTTC. Protein: CASSSGAGYNEQFF.

This clonotype was seen a few times. The chain has TRBV11-2 and TRBJ2-1; D is possibly TRBD2 (5 bases). Trimming stripped 0 bases from V and 0 bases from J, with 12 bases between. From germline, CDR1 is SGHAT and CDR2 FQNNGV. CDR3 length: 17 amino acids. CDR3 loop: CASSLDKRWSSYNEQFF. The CDR3 bases are TGTGCCAGCAGCTTAGATAAGCGGTGGAGCTCCTACAATGAGCAGTTCTTC.

This clonotype was detected many times. The rearrangement links TRBV6-1 to TRBJ1-3, with D uncertain. Germline V CDR1 and CDR2: MNHNS, SASEGT. The CDR3 is made up of 14 amino acids. Trimming took 7 bases from V and 0 from J, leaving 10 bases between them. The CDR3 nucleotides are TGTGCCAGCAACCGACTGGGCTCTGGAAACACCATATATTTT. Encoded protein: CASNRLGSGNTIYF.

This sequence joins TRBV7-2 and TRBJ2-7, with D perhaps matching TRBD1 (6 bases). V gave up 7 bases and J gave up 2 bases, with 12 bases separating them. The V gene's germline CDR1 is SGHTA and CDR2 FQGNSA. This CDR3 contains 13 residues. CDR3 in amino acids: CASKDSSTYEQYF. The DNA for the CDR3 is TGTGCCAGCAAGGACAGTTCGACCTACGAGCAGTACTTC.